These T cell receptor beta chains were read from a single sample in a study of blood T cell repertoires in COVID-19. Only in-frame clones appear in the TCRdb table, and some are missing; sequencing was by immunoSEQ multiplex PCR. This table has 150,000 to 200,000 clones, 80% appearing once. The sample consisted of PBMCs or T cells enriched from blood (not recorded which). The receptors here all came from a man aged 55 to 69 who had been exposed to COVID-19. Each CDR3 is given without its conserved first and last residue.

>TRBJ2-3|TRBV7-9
ASSLGILGPLQY
>TRBJ1-1|TRBV9
ASSVASGRAF
>TRBJ1-6|TRBV27
ASSLSRTGGTNSPLH
>TRBJ2-1|TRBV4-2
ASSQDAGGYYNEQF
>TRBJ2-5|TRBV5-1
ASSLASGQETQY
>TRBJ2-7|TRBV6-5
ASRQGDYEQY
>TRBJ2-7|TRBV7-2
ASSQPGTPWEQY
>TRBJ1-2|TRBV2
ASSARRGTPNYGYT
>TRBJ1-3|TRBV7-6
ASSSGDRASGNTIY
>TRBJ1-1|TRBV10-3
AITDRGRNTEAF
>TRBJ1-3|TRBV4-3
ASSQDLIGVGLN
>TRBJ2-5|TRBV30
AWSAFGGGPGETQY
>TRBJ1-5|TRBV28
ASSLQVGQPQH
>TRBJ2-1|TRBV7-7
ASSKGLAGLYNEQF
>TRBJ1-1|TRBV9
ASSVGDTEAF
>TRBJ1-4|TRBV7-2
ASSLAGGTNEKLF
>TRBJ2-7|TRBV19
ASTPGQSPYEQY
>TRBJ2-1|TRBV5-6
ASSVTWNEQF
>TRBJ1-6|TRBV28
ASSDRTGDNSPLH
>TRBJ2-2|TRBV3-1/TRBV3-2
ASSPRGSISGELF
>TRBJ2-7|TRBV7-9
ASSLGSSSYEQY
>TRBJ2-7|TRBV3-1/TRBV3-2
ASSQDILAGANEQY
>TRBJ1-2|TRBV5-6
ASSPRRSQLYGYT
>TRBJ2-5|TRBV25-1
ASSLSTSGRVGETQY
>TRBJ2-3|TRBV7-9
ASSFTSGSTDTQY
>TRBJ1-2|TRBV7-9
ASNELTGTVPHYGYT